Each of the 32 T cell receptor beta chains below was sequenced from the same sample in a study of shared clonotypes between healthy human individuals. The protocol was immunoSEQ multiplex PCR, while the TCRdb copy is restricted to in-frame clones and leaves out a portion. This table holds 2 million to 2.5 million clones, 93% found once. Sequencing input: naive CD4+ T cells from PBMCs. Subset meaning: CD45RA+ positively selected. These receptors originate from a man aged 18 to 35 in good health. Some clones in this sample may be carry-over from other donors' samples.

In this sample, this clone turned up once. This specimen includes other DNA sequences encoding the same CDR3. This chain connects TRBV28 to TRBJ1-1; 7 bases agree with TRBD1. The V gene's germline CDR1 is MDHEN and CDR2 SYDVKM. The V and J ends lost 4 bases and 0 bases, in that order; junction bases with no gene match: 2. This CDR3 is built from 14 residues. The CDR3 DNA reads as TGTGCCAGCAGTTCCGGACAGGTGAACACTGAAGCTTTCTTT. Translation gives CASSSGQVNTEAFF.

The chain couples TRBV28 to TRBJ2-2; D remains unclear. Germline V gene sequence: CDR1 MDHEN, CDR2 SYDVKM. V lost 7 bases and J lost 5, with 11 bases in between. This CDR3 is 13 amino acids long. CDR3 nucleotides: TGTGCCAGCATCAACGGAGAGACCGGGGAGCTGTTTTTT. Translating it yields CASINGETGELFF.

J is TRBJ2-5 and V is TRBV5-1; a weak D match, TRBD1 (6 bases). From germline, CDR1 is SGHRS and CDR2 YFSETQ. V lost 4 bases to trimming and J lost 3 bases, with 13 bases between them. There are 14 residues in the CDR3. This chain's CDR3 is CASSQGQGEETQYF. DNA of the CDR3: TGCGCCAGCAGCCAGGGGCAAGGGGAAGAGACCCAGTACTTC.

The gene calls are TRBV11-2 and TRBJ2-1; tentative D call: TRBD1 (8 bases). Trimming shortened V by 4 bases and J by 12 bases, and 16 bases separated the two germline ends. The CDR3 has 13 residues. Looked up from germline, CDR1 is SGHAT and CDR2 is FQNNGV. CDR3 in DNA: TGTGCCAGCAGCTCAGACAGGGGAGGGGGGCAGTTCTTC. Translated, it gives CASSSDRGGGQFF.

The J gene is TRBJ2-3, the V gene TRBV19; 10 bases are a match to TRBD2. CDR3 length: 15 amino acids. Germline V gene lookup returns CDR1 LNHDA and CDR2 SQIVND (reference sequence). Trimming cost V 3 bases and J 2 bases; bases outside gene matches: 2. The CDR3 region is CASSMGLAYTDTQYF. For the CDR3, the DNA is TGTGCCAGTAGTATGGGACTAGCGTACACAGATACGCAGTATTTT.

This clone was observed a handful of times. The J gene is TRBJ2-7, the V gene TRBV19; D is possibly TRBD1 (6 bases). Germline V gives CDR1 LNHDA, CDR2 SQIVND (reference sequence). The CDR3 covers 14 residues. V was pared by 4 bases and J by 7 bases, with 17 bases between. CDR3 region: CASSTQVPRGEQYF. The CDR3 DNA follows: TGTGCCAGTAGTACACAGGTCCCGAGGGGGGAGCAGTACTTC.

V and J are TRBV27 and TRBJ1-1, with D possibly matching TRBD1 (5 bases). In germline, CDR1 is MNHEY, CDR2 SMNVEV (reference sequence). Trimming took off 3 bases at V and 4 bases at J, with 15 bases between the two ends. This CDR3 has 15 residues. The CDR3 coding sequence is TGTGCCAGCAGTTTGGTAAGGGGCCGGTCCACTGAAGCTTTCTTT. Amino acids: CASSLVRGRSTEAFF.

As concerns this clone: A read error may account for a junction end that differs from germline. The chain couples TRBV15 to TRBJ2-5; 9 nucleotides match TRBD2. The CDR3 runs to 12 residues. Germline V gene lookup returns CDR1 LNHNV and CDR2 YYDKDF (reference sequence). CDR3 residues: CATSWWTSEKDF. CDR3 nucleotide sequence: TGTGCCACCAGCTGGTGGACTAGCGAAAAGGACTTC.

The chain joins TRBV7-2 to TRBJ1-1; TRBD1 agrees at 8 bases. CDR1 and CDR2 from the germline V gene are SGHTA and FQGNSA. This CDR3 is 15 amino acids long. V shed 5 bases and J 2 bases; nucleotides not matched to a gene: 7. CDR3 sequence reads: CASSAQQGGNTEAFF. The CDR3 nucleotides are TGTGCCAGCAGCGCGCAACAGGGGGGTAACACTGAAGCTTTCTTT. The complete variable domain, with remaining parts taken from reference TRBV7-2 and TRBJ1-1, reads GAGVSQSPSNKVTEKGKDVELRCDPISGHTALYWYRQSLGQGLEFLIYFQGNSAPDKSGLPSDRFSAERTGGSVSTLTIQRTQQEDSAVYLCASSAQQGGNTEAFFGQGTRLTVV.

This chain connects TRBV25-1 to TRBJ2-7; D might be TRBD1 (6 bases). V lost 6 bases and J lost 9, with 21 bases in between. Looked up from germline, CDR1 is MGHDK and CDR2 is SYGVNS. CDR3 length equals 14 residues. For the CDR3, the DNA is TGTGCCAGCAGCCTAACGGGACATACAAGGGGGCAGTACTTC. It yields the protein CASSLTGHTRGQYF.

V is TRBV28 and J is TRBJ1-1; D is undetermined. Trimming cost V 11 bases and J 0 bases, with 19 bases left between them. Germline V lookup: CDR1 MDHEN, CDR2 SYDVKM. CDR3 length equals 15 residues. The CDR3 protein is CALMGREEMNTEAFF. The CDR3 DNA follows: TGTGCCTTAATGGGTAGGGAAGAAATGAACACTGAAGCTTTCTTT. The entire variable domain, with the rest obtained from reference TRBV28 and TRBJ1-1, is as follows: DVKVTQSSRYLVKRTGEKVFLECVQDMDHENMFWYRQDPGLGLRLIYFSYDVKMKEKGDIPEGYSVSREKKERFSLILESASTNQTSMYLCALMGREEMNTEAFFGQGTRLTVV.

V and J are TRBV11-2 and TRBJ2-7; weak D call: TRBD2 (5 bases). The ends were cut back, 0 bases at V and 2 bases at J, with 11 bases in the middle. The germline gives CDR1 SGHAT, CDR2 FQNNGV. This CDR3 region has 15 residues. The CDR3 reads CASSLDRAGTYEQYF. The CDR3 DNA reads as TGTGCCAGCAGCTTAGACCGGGCGGGTACCTACGAGCAGTACTTC.

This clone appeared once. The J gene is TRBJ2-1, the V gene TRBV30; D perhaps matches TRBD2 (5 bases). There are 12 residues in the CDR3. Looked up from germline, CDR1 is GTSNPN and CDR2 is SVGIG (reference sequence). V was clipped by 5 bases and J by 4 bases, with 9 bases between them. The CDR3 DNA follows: TGTGCCTGGCGGGATACGTACAATGAGCAGTTCTTC. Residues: CAWRDTYNEQFF.

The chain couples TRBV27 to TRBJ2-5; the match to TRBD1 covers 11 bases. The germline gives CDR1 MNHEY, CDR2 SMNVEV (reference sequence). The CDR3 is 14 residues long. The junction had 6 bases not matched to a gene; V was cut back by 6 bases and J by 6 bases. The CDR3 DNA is TGTGCCAGCAGCAAGGACAGGGGGCAACAGACCCAGTACTTC. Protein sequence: CASSKDRGQQTQYF.

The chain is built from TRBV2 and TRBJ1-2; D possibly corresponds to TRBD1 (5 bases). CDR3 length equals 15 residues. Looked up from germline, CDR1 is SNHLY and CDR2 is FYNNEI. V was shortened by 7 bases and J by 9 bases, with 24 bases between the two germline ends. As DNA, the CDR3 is TGTGCCAGCACCCTGGGGGGGGGTTCGAGTCTGAGCTACACCTTC. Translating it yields CASTLGGGSSLSYTF.

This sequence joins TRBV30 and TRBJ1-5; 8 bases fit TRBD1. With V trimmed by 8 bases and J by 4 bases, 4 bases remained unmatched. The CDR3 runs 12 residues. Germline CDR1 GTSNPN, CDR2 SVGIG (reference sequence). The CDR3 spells CAIRQGNQPQHF. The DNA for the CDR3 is TGTGCCATACGACAGGGGAATCAGCCCCAGCATTTT.

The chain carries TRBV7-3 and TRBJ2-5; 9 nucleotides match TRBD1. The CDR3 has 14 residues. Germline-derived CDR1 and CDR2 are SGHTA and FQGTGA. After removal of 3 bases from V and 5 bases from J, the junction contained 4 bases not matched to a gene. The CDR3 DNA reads TGTGCCAGCAGCTTGACAGGGGGATACGAGACCCAGTACTTC. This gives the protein CASSLTGGYETQYF.

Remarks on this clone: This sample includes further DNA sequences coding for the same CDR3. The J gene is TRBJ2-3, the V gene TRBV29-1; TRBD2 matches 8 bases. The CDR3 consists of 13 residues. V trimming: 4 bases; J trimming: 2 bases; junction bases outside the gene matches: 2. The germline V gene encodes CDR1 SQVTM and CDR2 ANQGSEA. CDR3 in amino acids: CSVGGRYTDTQYF. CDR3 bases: TGCAGCGTTGGCGGGAGGTACACAGATACGCAGTATTTT.

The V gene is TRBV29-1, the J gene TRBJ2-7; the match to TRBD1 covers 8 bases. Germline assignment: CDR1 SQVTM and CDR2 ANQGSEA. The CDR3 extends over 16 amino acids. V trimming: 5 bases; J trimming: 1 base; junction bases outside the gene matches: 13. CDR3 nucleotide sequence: TGCAGCGTTTCAGATATTTCCGGGACAGGTTCCTACGAGCAGTACTTC. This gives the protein CSVSDISGTGSYEQYF.

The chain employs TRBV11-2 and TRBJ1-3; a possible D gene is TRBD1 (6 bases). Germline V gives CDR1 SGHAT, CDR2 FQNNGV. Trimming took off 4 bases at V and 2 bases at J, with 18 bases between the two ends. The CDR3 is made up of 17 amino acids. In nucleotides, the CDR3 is TGTGCCAGCAGCTCCCACCCCCGGGGGGCGCCTGGAAACACCATATATTTT. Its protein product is CASSSHPRGAPGNTIYF.

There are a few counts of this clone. The CDR3 sequence is CAWSTGRDRGLSNQPQHF. In nucleotides, the CDR3 is TGTGCCTGGAGCACCGGTCGGGACAGGGGGCTTAGTAATCAGCCCCAGCATTTT. This chain links TRBV30 with TRBJ1-5, with 12 bases aligning to TRBD1. The length of the CDR3 is 18 residues. J gave up 4 bases and V 3 bases, and 13 bases lay outside the gene matches. In germline, CDR1 is GTSNPN, CDR2 SVGIG (reference sequence).

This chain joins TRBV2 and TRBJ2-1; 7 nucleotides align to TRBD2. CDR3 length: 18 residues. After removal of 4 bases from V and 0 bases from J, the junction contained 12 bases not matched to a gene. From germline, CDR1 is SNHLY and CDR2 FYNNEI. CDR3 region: CASSGGLDGRNSYNEQFF. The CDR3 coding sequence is TGTGCCAGCAGTGGCGGACTAGATGGCCGAAACTCCTACAATGAGCAGTTCTTC.

The CDR3 bases are TGTGCCACCAGCAGAGACAACAGGGAGACTGAAAAACTGTTTTTT. This translates into CATSRDNRETEKLFF. The chain uses TRBV15 and TRBJ1-4; D is possibly TRBD1 (6 bases). The V end was cut by 0 bases, the J end by 7 bases, with 12 bases between. Germline V gene lookup returns CDR1 LNHNV and CDR2 YYDKDF (reference sequence). This CDR3 comprises 15 residues.

The chain's CDR3 is CASSKSWDRGVVQFF. CDR3 in DNA: TGTGCCAGCAGCAAATCCTGGGACAGGGGAGTCGTGCAGTTCTTC. The chain recombines TRBV21-1 with TRBJ2-1; the table's D call TRBD1 went unverified against the DNA. TRBV21-1 represents a pseudogene. The CDR3 loop spans 15 amino acids.

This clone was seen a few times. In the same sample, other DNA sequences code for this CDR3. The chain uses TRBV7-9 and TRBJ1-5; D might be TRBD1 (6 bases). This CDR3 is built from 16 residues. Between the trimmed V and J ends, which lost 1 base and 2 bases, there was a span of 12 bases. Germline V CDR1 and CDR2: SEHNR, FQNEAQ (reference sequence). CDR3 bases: TGTGCCAGCAGCTTAGGGGCAGGGGCTGGCAATCAGCCCCAGCATTTT. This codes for CASSLGAGAGNQPQHF.

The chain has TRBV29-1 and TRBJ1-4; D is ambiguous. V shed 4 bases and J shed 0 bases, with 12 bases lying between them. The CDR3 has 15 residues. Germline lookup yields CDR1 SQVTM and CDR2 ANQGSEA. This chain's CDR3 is CSVVDQFATNEKLFF. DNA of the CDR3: TGCAGCGTTGTCGACCAGTTTGCAACTAATGAAAAACTGTTTTTT. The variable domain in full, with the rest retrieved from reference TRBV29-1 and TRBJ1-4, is SAVISQKPSRDICQRGTSLTIQCQVDSQVTMMFWYRQQPGQSLTLIATANQGSEATYESGFVIDKFPISRPNLTFSTLTVSNMSPEDSSIYLCSVVDQFATNEKLFFGSGTQLSVL.

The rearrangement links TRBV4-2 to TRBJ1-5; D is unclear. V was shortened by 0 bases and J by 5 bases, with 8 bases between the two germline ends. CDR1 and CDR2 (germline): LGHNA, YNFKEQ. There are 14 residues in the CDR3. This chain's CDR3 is CASSQDRRDQPQHF. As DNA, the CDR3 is TGTGCCAGCAGCCAAGATCGGAGGGATCAGCCCCAGCATTTT.

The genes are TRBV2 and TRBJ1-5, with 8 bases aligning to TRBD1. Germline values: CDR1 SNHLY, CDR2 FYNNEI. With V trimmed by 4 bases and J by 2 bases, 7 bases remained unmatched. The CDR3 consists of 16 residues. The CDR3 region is CASSGQGARGNQPQHF. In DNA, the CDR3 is TGTGCCAGCAGTGGGCAGGGGGCGCGGGGCAATCAGCCCCAGCATTTT.

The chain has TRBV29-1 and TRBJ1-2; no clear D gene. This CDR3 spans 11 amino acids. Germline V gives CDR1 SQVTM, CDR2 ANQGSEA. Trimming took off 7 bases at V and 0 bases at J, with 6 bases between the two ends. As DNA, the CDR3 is TGCAGCGCCGTAGCTAACTATGGCTACACCTTC. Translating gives CSAVANYGYTF.

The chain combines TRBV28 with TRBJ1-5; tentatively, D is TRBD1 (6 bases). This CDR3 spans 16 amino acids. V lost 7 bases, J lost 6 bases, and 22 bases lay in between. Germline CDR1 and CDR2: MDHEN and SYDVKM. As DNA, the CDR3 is TGTGCCAGCATCCAAGGGGGACAAAAAGGGCCTCAGCCCCAGCATTTT. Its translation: CASIQGGQKGPQPQHF.

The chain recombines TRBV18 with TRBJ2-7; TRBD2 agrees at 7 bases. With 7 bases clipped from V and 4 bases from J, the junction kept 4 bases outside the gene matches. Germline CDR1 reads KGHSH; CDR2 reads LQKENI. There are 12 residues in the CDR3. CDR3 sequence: CASCPGGYEQYF. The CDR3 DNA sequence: TGTGCCAGCTGCCCCGGGGGGTACGAGCAGTACTTC.

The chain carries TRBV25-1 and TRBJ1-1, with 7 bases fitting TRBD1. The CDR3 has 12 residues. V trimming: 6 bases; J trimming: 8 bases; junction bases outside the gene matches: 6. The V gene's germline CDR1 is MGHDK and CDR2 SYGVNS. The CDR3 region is CASRQGGVEAFF. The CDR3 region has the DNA TGTGCCAGCAGGCAGGGGGGGGTCGAAGCTTTCTTT. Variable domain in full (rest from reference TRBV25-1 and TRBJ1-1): EADIYQTPRYLVIGTGKKITLECSQTMGHDKMYWYQQDPGMELHLIHYSYGVNSTEKGDLSSESTVSRIRTEHFPLTLESARPSHTSQYLCASRQGGVEAFFGQGTRLTVV.